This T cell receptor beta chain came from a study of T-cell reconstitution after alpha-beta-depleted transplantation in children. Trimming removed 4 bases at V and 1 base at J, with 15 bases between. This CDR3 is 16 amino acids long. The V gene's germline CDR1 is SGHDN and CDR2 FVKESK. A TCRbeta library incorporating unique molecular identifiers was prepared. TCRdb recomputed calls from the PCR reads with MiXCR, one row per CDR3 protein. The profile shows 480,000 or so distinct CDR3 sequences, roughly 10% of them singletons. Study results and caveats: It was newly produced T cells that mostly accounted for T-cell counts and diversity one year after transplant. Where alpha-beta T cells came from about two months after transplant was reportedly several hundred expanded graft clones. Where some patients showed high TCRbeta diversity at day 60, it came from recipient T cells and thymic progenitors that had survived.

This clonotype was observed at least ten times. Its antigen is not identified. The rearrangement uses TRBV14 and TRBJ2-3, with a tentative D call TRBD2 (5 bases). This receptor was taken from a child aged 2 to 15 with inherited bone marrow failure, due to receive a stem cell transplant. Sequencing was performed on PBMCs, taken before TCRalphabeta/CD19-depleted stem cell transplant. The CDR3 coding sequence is TGTGCCAGCAGCCGGGAGTATTTGGGAGGCACAGATACGCAGTATTTT. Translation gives CASSREYLGGTDTQYF.